This TCR beta chain stems from a study of shared clonotypes between healthy human individuals. Study at large: In total, the donors were a couple of women and a few men aged 18 to 49.

This table comes from immunoSEQ multiplex PCR, and its TCRdb copy is limited to in-frame clones, with some not included. The data show a few million clones, with about 92% seen just once and 0.11% to 0.15% held by the top ten. Trimming removed 4 bases from V and 0 bases from J, with 17 bases in between. Germline assignment: CDR1 SGHDT and CDR2 YYEEEE. The CDR3 is 16 residues long. This chain connects TRBV5-6 to TRBJ2-7; tentatively, D is TRBD1 or TRBD2 (6 bases each). This clonotype originated in a man between 18 and 29 years old in good health. Sequencing input: naive CD4+ T cells sorted from blood. As for subset: CD45RA+ positively selected. The CDR3 DNA follows: TGTGCCAGCAGCCGGCGAGGGGGGAAGAGCTCCTACGAGCAGTACTTC. Translation: CASSRRGGKSSYEQYF.